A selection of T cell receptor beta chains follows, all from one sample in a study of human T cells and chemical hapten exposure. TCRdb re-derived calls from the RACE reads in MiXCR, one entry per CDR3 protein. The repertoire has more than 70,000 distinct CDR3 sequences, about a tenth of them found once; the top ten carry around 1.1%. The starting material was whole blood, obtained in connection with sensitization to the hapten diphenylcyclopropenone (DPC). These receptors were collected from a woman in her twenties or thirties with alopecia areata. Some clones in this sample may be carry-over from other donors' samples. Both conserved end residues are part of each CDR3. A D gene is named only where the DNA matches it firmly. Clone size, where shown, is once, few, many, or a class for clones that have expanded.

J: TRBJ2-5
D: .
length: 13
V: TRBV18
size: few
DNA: TGTGCCAGCTCACCAGGACAGCAAGAGACCCAGTACTTC
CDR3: CASSPGQQETQYF

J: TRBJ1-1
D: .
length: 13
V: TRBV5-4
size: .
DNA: TGTGCCAGCAGCTTAGACCGCCAAACTGAAGCTTTCTTT
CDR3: CASSLDRQTEAFF

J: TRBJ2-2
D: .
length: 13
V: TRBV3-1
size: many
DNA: TGTGCCAGCAGCCAAAGGGAGACCGGGGAGCTGTTTTTT
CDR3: CASSQRETGELFF

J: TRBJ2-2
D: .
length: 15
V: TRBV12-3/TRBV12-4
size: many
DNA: TGTGCCAGCAGCGCGGACACCCTAGGCACCGGGGAGCTGTTTTTT
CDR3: CASSADTLGTGELFF

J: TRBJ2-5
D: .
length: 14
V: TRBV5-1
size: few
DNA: TGCGCCAGCAGCTTCTCGGCAGGGCCGGAGACCCAGTACTTC
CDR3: CASSFSAGPETQYF

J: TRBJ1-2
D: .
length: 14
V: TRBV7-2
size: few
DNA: TGTGCCAGCAGCTTAGACAGGGCGAACTATGGCTACACCTTC
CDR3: CASSLDRANYGYTF

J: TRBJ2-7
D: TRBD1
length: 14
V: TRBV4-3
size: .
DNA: TGCGCCAGCAGCCATGGACAGGGAGGCTACGAGCAGTACTTC
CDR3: CASSHGQGGYEQYF

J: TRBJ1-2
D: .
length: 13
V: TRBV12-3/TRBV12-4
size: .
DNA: TGTGCCAGCAGTTTAGGAGGGGCCTATGGCTACACCTTC
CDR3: CASSLGGAYGYTF

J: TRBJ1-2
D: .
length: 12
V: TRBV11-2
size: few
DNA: TGTGCCAGCAGCTTAGTGTCGTATGGCTACACCTTC
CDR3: CASSLVSYGYTF

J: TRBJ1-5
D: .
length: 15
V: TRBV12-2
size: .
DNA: TGTGCAAGTCGCTTAATCACTACAGGGGACCAGCCCCAGCATTTT
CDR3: CASRLITTGDQPQHF

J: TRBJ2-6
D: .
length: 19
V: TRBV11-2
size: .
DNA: TGTGCCAGCAGCCCGGGGTGGAGGATCGTCCGGCAAGGGGCCAACGTCCTGACTTTC
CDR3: CASSPGWRIVRQGANVLTF

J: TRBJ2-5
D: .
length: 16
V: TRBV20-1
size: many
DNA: TGCAGTGCTAGAGACTACGGAGGGGACCAGCAAGAGACCCAGTACTTC
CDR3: CSARDYGGDQQETQYF

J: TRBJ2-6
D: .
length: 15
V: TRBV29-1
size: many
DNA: TGCAGCGTTTTCCCCTTTGGGACTGGGGCCAACGTCCTGACTTTC
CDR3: CSVFPFGTGANVLTF

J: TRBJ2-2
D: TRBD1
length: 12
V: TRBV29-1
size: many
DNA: TGCAGCGTCCACAGGGGGCCCGGGGAGCTGTTTTTT
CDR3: CSVHRGPGELFF

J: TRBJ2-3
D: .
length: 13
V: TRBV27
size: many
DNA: TGTGCCAGCAGTTTCCGCACTAGCAGTGCGCAGTATTTT
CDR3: CASSFRTSSAQYF

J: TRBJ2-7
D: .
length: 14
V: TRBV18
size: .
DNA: TGTGCCAACTCAGACTGGGGAACGGCCTACGAGCAGTACTTC
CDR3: CANSDWGTAYEQYF

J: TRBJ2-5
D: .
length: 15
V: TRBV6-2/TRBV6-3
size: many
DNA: TGTGCCAGCAGTTACTCTCTAGGGACCCAAGAGACCCAGTACTTC
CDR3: CASSYSLGTQETQYF

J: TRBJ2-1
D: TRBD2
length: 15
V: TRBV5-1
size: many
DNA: TGCGCCAGCAGCTTGATAACTAGCGTCTACAATGAGCAGTTCTTC
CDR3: CASSLITSVYNEQFF

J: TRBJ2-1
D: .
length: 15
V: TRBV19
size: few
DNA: TGTGCCAGTAGTATTTTCGGGAGTAGTTACAATGAGCAGTTCTTC
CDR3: CASSIFGSSYNEQFF

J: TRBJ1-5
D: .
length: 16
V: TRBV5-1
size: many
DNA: TGCGCCAGCAGCTTATATGGGGGGGACAGCAATCAGCCCCAGCATTTT
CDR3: CASSLYGGDSNQPQHF

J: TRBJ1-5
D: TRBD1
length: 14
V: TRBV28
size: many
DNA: TGTGCCAGCAAACCAGACAGGGAGGACCAGCCCCAGCATTTT
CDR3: CASKPDREDQPQHF

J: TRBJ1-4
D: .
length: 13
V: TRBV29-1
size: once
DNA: TGCAGCGCGAGGGACAATAGTAATGGAAAACTGTTTTTT
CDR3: CSARDNSNGKLFF

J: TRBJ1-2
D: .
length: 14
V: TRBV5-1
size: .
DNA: TGCGCCAGCAGCTTGGAAACCGCTAACTATGGCTACACCTTC
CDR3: CASSLETANYGYTF

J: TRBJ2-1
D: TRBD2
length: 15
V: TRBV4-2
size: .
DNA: TGTGCCAGCAGCGAGGGGACTAGGGTCCCCGATGAGCAGTTCTTC
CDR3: CASSEGTRVPDEQFF

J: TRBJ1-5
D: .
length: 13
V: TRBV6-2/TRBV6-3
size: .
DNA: TGTGCCAGCCACACGGCGGGCCATCAGCCCCAGCATTTT
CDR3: CASHTAGHQPQHF